This T cell receptor beta chain was retrieved from a study of response to subunit inactivated influenza vaccine. TCRdb ran MiXCR on the RT-PCR reads and lists one entry per CDR3 protein. The sample shows hundreds of thousands of distinct CDR3 sequences, 7.6% of them seen only once. This CDR3 is built from 10 residues. Trimming left V 6 bases short and J 7 bases short, with 9 bases between. The V gene's germline CDR1 is DFQATT and CDR2 SNEGSKA (reference sequence). The source of this sequence is a man between 50 and 75 years old who received an inactivated influenza vaccine. The input for sequencing was PBMCs from blood, taken roughly 24 months after vaccination. V usage is TRBV20-1 and J usage is TRBJ2-5; D call uncertain. Here the CDR3 reads CSADEGTQYF. The CDR3 DNA reads as TGCAGTGCGGACGAAGGGACCCAGTACTTC.